Listed below are T cell receptor beta chains from one sample, sequenced in a study of blood T cells in healthy people across ages. TCRdb passed the 5' RACE reads through MiXCR, listing each CDR3 protein once. The table includes fewer than 1,000,000 distinct CDR3 sequences, about 42% detected once. The source material was blood. Source of these receptors: a man older than 75 in good health. Each CDR3 is given with its conserved first and last residue. A D gene is named only where the DNA matches it firmly. Clone size is shown for a subset of rows, as once, few, many or a class of expanded clone.

J	size	D	V	DNA	CDR3
TRBJ2-1	.	TRBD2	TRBV19	TGTGCCAGTAGTATAGGGGCTAGCGGGAGATCCAATGAGCAGTTCTTC	CASSIGASGRSNEQFF
TRBJ2-1	.	.	TRBV2	TGTGCCAGCATTGGTGTGGGATCTGAGCAGTTCTTC	CASIGVGSEQFF
TRBJ1-1	.	TRBD1	TRBV14	TGTGCCAGCAGCAGACAGGGGGTCGGGAATGAAGCTTTCTTT	CASSRQGVGNEAFF
TRBJ2-7	many	TRBD1	TRBV2	TGTGCCAGCAGTGGACAGGGGCGCTCCTACGAGCAGTACTTC	CASSGQGRSYEQYF
TRBJ1-1	.	.	TRBV29-1	TGCAGCGTTAGGGTGGGACACCCAGCTTTCTTT	CSVRVGHPAFF
TRBJ1-6	few	.	TRBV7-2	TGTGCCAGCAGCTTAGATGGGAGTTGGGATTCACCCCTCCACTTT	CASSLDGSWDSPLHF
TRBJ2-4	.	TRBD2	TRBV6-4	TGTGCCAGCAGTGACTCCCCCAGCGGGGGTACCAAAAACATTCAGTACTTC	CASSDSPSGGTKNIQYF
TRBJ2-5	.	TRBD2	TRBV4-2	TGTGCCAGCAGCCGGGCGACCAGCGGGAGTATCCCTCAAGAGACCCAGTACTTC	CASSRATSGSIPQETQYF
TRBJ1-4	few	.	TRBV20-1	TGCAGTGCTAGACAGACAGAGCCTAATGAAAAACTGTTTTTT	CSARQTEPNEKLFF
TRBJ1-6	.	TRBD1	TRBV4-2	TGTGCCAGCAGCCGGGACAGGGTTTCACCCCTCCACTTT	CASSRDRVSPLHF
TRBJ1-4	.	.	TRBV10-3	TGTGCCATCAGTGAGGGGGGAGTAGGAACTAATGAAAAACTGTTTTTT	CAISEGGVGTNEKLFF
TRBJ1-2	once	.	TRBV20-1	TGCAGTGCCTGGCAGGGCGGCTACACCTTC	CSAWQGGYTF
TRBJ2-5	few	.	TRBV12-3/TRBV12-4	TGTGCCAGCAGTCTCTCGGTGGGGACCCAGTACTTC	CASSLSVGTQYF
TRBJ2-7	few	TRBD1	TRBV2	TGTGCCAGCATTGGACAGGGCGGGTACGAGCAGTACTTC	CASIGQGGYEQYF
TRBJ1-4	once	TRBD1	TRBV18	TGTGCCAGCTCACCACTCGTAGGACAGGGCGAAAAACTGTTTTTT	CASSPLVGQGEKLFF
TRBJ2-1	.	.	TRBV6-2/TRBV6-3	TGTGCCAGCAGGCCCGTAGGGAATGAGCAGTTCTTC	CASRPVGNEQFF
TRBJ2-1	few	.	TRBV5-1	TGCGCCAGCAGCTTGGTGGTGGAGGGTCGGCATGAGCAGTTCTTC	CASSLVVEGRHEQFF
TRBJ2-1	.	.	TRBV20-1	TGCAGTGCTCCCTACCGGCAGGGTGATGCCTTCAGGGGGTTCTTC	CSAPYRQGDAFRGFF
TRBJ2-3	.	.	TRBV7-9	TGTGCCAGCAGCTTAGACAGCGGAGGGGCTAGCACAGATACGCAGTATTTT	CASSLDSGGASTDTQYF
TRBJ2-1	.	TRBD2	TRBV12-3/TRBV12-4	TGTGCCAGCAGCTCCCCGGGACTAGCGGGGATTTACGGGCAGTTCTTC	CASSSPGLAGIYGQFF
TRBJ1-1	many	.	TRBV11-2	TGTGCCAGCAGCTTGAGGGTCGGGGTTAGGGGTAGCACTGAAGCTTTCTTT	CASSLRVGVRGSTEAFF
TRBJ2-3	few	.	TRBV29-1	TGCAGCGTTGAAGGCGACGGGAGCCCAGATACGCAGTATTTT	CSVEGDGSPDTQYF
TRBJ2-7	.	.	TRBV7-2	TGTGCCAGCAGCGTAGGGGGAGGGCTCGGGCAGTACTTC	CASSVGGGLGQYF
TRBJ1-2	.	TRBD1	TRBV27	TGTGCCAGCAGTCCCCGGGACAGTGGGTCCTGGTCCTATGGCTACACCTTC	CASSPRDSGSWSYGYTF
TRBJ2-7	few	.	TRBV3-1	TGTGCCAGCAGCCAATTTTACGAGCAGTACTTC	CASSQFYEQYF
TRBJ2-7	few	TRBD1	TRBV4-3	TGCGCCAGCAGCCAAAGGACAGGGGTTAACGAGCAGTACTTC	CASSQRTGVNEQYF
TRBJ2-1	.	.	TRBV5-5	TGTGCCAGCAGCTTGGATACAGGGCAAGAGACCCAGTTCTTC	CASSLDTGQETQFF
TRBJ2-7	.	TRBD2	TRBV7-9	TGTGCCAGCAGCTTAGATTCCCCTAGCGGGAGAGTCTACGAGCAGTACTTC	CASSLDSPSGRVYEQYF
TRBJ2-3	.	.	TRBV25-1	TGTGCCAGCAGTGAATCCCCGAGAGATACGCAGTATTTT	CASSESPRDTQYF
TRBJ2-5	once	.	TRBV28	TGTGCCAGCAGTCTGTGGCAGAGGGCCCAGTACTTC	CASSLWQRAQYF
TRBJ2-1	few	TRBD1	TRBV7-9	TGTGCCAGCAGCTTATCGTCCGGGACAGCGTCCTACAATGAGCAGTTCTTC	CASSLSSGTASYNEQFF
TRBJ2-1	.	TRBD2	TRBV6-5	TGTGCCAGCACCCGGACTAGCGGTTCCTACAATGAGCAGTTCTTC	CASTRTSGSYNEQFF
TRBJ2-7	few	.	TRBV28	TGTGCCAGCAGTCCAAGCGGGACACAGCCCTACGAGCAGTACTTC	CASSPSGTQPYEQYF
TRBJ2-3	few	TRBD2	TRBV7-3	TGTGCCAGCAGCCCCGGGATAGCGGGTATCACAGATACGCAGTATTTT	CASSPGIAGITDTQYF
TRBJ2-7	.	TRBD2	TRBV20-1	TGCAGTGCTATAGGACCCCTTGGGACTAGCGCGTCCTGCGAGCAGTACTTC	CSAIGPLGTSASCEQYF
TRBJ2-7	.	TRBD1	TRBV20-1	TGCAGTGCCGACGACAGGGATACCTACGAGCAGTACTTC	CSADDRDTYEQYF
TRBJ2-7	.	TRBD1	TRBV7-2	TGTGCCAGCAGCTTAGCCGGGACAGAATTTTACGAGCAGTACTTC	CASSLAGTEFYEQYF
TRBJ2-7	.	TRBD1	TRBV14	TGTGCCAGCAGCCAAAATCCTTTTTTCCGGGACAGGGCGATTAACGAGCAGTACTTC	CASSQNPFFRDRAINEQYF
TRBJ2-7	.	TRBD2	TRBV28	TGTGCCAGCAGGAAGACTAGCGGGACTAACTCCGAGCAGTACTTC	CASRKTSGTNSEQYF
TRBJ2-1	.	.	TRBV2	TGTGCCAGCAGTGAAGTGAATCATAGTGGGCAGTTCTTC	CASSEVNHSGQFF
TRBJ2-3	few	.	TRBV5-6	TGTGCCAGCAGCTCCGGGACCACCACAGATACGCAGTATTTT	CASSSGTTTDTQYF
TRBJ1-3	.	.	TRBV6-5	TGTGCCAGCAGACCCGGGACATCTGGAAACACCATATATTTT	CASRPGTSGNTIYF
TRBJ2-5	.	.	TRBV12-3/TRBV12-4	TGTGCCAGCAGTGGCAGGGGGGAGGGGGAACAAGAGACCCAGTACTTC	CASSGRGEGEQETQYF
TRBJ1-1	.	TRBD1	TRBV29-1	TGCAGCGTGCCGGGGCAGGGGGCGAACACTGAAGCTTTCTTT	CSVPGQGANTEAFF
TRBJ2-5	few	.	TRBV7-2	TGTGCCAGCAGCTTAGTTGTCGACAGTCAAGAGACCCAGTACTTC	CASSLVVDSQETQYF
TRBJ2-3	few	.	TRBV11-3	TGTGCCAGCAGCTTAGCGGGGCACACAGATACGCAGTATTTT	CASSLAGHTDTQYF
TRBJ2-1	.	.	TRBV20-1	TGCAGTGCTAGAACTCAAACTCTTGGGACGGCTCAGTTCTTC	CSARTQTLGTAQFF
TRBJ2-4	.	.	TRBV6-5	TGTGCCAGCAGTTCTCGACGGTCGGCCGACGCCAAAAACATTCAGTACTTC	CASSSRRSADAKNIQYF
TRBJ2-1	.	TRBD2	TRBV9	TGTGCCAGCAGCGTAGTGTCTAGCGGGGGCCTGGGCGGTGAGCAGTTCTTC	CASSVVSSGGLGGEQFF
TRBJ2-7	.	.	TRBV12-3/TRBV12-4	TGTGCCAGCAGTCCCAGAGAAGTCACTTACGAGCAGTACTTC	CASSPREVTYEQYF